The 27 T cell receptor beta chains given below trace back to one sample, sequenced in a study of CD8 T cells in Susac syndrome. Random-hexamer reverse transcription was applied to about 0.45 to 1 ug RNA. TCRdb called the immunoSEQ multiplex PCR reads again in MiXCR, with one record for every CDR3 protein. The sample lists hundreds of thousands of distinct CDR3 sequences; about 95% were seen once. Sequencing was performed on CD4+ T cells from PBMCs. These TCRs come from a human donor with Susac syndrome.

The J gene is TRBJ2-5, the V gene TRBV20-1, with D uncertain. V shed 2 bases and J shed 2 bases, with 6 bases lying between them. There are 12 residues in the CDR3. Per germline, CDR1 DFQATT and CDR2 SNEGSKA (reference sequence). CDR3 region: CSARLTQETQYF. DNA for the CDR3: TGCAGTGCTAGACTCACACAAGAGACCCAGTACTTC.

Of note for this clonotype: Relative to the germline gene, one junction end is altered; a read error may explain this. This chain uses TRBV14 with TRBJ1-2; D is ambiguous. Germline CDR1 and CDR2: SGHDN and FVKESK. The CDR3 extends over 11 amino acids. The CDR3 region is CASSQAYGYTF. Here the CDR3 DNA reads TGTGCCAGCAGTCAAGCCTATGGCTACACCTTC. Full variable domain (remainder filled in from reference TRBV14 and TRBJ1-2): EAGVTQFPSHSVIEKGQTVTLRCDPISGHDNLYWYRRVMGKEIKFLLHFVKESKQDESGMPNNRFLAERTGGTYSTLKVQPAELEDSGVYFCASSQAYGYTFGSGTRLTVV.

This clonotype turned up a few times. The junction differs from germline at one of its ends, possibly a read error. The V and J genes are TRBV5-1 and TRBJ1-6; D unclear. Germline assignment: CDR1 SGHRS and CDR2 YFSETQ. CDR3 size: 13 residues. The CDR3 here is CASSLDGNSPLHF. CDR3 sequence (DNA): TGTGCCAGCAGCTTAGATGGGAATTCACCCCTCCACTTT.

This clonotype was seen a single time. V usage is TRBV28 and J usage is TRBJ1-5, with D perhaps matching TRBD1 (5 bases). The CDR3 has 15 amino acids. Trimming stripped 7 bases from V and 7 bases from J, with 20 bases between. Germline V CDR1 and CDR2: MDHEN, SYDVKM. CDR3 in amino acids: CASKTPSDWGQPQHF. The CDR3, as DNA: TGTGCCAGCAAAACCCCTTCCGACTGGGGGCAGCCCCAGCATTTT.

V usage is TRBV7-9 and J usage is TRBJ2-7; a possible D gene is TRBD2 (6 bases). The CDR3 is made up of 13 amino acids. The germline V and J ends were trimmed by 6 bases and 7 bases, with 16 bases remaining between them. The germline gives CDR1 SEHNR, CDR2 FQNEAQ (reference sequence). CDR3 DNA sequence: TGTGCCAGCAGGTCAGGCGGGGCTGGGGAGCAGTACTTC. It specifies CASRSGGAGEQYF.

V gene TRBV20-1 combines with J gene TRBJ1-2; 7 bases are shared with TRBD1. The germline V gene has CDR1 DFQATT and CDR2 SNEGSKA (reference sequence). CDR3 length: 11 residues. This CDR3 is CRPGTDYGYTF. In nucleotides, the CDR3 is TGCAGGCCCGGGACAGATTATGGCTACACCTTC.

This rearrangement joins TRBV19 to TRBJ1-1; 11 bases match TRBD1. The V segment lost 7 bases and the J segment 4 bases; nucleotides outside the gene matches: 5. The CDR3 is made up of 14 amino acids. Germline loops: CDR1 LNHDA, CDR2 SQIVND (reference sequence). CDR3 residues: CASTTGTGGTEAFF. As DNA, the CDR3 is TGTGCCAGTACCACCGGGACAGGGGGCACTGAAGCTTTCTTT.

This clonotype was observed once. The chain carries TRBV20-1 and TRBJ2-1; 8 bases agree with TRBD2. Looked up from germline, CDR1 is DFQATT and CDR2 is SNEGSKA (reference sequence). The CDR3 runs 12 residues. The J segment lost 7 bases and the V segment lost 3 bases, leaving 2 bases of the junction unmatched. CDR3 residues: CSASRGGNEQFF. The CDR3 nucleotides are TGCAGTGCTAGCCGCGGGGGGAATGAGCAGTTCTTC.

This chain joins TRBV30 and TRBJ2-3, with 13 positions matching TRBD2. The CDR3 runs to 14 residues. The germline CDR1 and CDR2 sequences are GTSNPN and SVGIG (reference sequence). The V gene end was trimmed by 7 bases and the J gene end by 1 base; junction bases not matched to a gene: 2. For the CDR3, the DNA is TGTGCCTCCGGACTAGCGGGGGGCACAGATACGCAGTATTTT. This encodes CASGLAGGTDTQYF.

The CDR3, as DNA: TGTGCCAGCACCCGAGGTGACAGCGCAGGAAACACCATATATTTT. This gives the protein CASTRGDSAGNTIYF. The V gene is TRBV9, the J gene TRBJ1-3, with a tentative D call TRBD1 (5 bases). Germline V gene data show CDR1 as SGDLS and CDR2 as YYNGEE. This CDR3 has 15 residues. V lost 6 bases, J lost 4 bases, and 17 bases lay in between.

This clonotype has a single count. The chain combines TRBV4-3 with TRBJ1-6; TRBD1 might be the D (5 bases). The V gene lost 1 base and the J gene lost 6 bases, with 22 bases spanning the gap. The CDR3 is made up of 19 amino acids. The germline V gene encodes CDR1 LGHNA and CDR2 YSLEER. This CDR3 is CASSQGALGGEAFNSPLHF. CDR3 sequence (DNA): TGCGCCAGCAGCCAAGGGGCCCTTGGGGGAGAGGCCTTTAATTCACCCCTCCACTTT.

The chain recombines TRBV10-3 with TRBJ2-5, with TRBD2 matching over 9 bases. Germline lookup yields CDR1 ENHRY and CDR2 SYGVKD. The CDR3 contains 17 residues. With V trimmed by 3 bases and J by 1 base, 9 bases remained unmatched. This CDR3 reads CAISDPSGIYPQETQYF. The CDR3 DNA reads TGTGCCATCAGTGACCCTAGCGGGATATACCCCCAAGAGACCCAGTACTTC.

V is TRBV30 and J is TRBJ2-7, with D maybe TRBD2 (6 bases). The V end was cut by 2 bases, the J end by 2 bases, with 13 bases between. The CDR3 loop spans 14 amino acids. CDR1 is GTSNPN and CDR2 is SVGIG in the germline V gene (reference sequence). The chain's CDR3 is CAWSSRGPTYEQYF. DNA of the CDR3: TGTGCCTGGAGTTCGCGGGGACCCACCTACGAGCAGTACTTC.

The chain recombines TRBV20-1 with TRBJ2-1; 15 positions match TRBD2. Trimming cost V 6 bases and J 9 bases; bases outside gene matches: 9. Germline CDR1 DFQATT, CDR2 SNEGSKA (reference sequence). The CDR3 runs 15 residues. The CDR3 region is CSALGTSGGTGEQFF. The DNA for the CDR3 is TGCAGTGCCCTTGGGACTAGCGGGGGGACAGGTGAGCAGTTCTTC.

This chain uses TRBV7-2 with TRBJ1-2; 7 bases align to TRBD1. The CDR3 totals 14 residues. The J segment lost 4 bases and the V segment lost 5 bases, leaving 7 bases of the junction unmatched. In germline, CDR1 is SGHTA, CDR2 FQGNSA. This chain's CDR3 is CASSPRQGPYGYTF. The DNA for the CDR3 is TGTGCCAGCAGCCCCCGACAGGGACCCTATGGCTACACCTTC.

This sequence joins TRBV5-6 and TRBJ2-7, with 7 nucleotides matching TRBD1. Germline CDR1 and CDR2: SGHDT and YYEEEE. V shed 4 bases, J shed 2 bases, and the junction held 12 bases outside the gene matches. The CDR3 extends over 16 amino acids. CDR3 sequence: CASSNDLWGQTYEQYF. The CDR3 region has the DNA TGTGCCAGCAGCAACGATTTGTGGGGACAGACCTACGAGCAGTACTTC. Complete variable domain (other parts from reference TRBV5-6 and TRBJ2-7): DAGVTQSPTHLIKTRGQQVTLRCSPKSGHDTVSWYQQALGQGPQFIFQYYEEEERQRGNFPDRFSGHQFPNYSSELNVNALLLGDSALYLCASSNDLWGQTYEQYFGPGTRLTVT.

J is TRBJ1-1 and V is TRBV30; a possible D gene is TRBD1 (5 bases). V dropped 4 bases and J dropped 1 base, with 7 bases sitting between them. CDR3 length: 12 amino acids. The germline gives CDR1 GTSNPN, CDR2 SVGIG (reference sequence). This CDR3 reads CAWTGQNTEAFF. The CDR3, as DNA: TGTGCCTGGACCGGACAGAACACTGAAGCTTTCTTT.

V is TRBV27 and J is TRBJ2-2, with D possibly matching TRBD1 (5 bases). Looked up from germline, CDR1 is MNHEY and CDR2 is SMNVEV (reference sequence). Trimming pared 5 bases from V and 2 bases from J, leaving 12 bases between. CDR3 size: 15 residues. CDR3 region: CASSRQNINTGELFF. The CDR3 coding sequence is TGTGCCAGCAGTAGACAGAACATTAACACCGGGGAGCTGTTTTTT.

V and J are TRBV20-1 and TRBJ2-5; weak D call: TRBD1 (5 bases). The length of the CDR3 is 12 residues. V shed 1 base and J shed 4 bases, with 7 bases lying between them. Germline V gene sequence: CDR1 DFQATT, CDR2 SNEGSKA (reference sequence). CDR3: CSARARVETQYF. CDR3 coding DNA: TGCAGTGCTAGAGCCAGGGTAGAGACCCAGTACTTC.

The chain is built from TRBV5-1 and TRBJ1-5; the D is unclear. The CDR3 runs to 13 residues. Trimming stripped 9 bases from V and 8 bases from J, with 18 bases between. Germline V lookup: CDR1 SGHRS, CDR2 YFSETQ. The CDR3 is CATRESDGEPQHF. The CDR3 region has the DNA TGCGCCACCCGGGAGAGCGACGGGGAGCCCCAGCATTTT.

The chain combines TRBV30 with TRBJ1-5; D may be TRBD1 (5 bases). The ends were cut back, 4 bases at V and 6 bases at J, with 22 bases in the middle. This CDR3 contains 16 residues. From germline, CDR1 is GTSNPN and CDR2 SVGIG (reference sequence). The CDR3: CAWTLPGAQGFQPQHF. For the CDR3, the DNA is TGTGCCTGGACCCTTCCCGGGGCGCAAGGTTTTCAGCCCCAGCATTTT.

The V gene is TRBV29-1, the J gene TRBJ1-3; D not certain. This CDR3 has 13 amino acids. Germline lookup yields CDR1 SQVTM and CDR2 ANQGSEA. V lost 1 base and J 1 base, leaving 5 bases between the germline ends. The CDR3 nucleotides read TGCAGCGTTGAAGGAGGGTCTGGAAACACCATATATTTT. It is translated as CSVEGGSGNTIYF. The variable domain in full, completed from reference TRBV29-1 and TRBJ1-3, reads SAVISQKPSRDICQRGTSLTIQCQVDSQVTMMFWYRQQPGQSLTLIATANQGSEATYESGFVIDKFPISRPNLTFSTLTVSNMSPEDSSIYLCSVEGGSGNTIYFGEGSWLTVV.

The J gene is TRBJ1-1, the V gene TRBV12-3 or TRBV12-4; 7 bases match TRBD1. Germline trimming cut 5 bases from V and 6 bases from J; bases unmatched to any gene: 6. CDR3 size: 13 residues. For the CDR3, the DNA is TGTGCCAGCAGTACCGACAGGGACGCTGAAGCTTTCTTT. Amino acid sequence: CASSTDRDAEAFF.

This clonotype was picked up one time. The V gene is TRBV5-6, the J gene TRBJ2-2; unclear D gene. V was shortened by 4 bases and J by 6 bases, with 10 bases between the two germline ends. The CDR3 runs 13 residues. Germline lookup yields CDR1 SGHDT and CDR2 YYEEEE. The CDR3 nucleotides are TGTGCCAGCAGCGCAGGCCTACCCGGGGAGCTGTTTTTT. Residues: CASSAGLPGELFF.

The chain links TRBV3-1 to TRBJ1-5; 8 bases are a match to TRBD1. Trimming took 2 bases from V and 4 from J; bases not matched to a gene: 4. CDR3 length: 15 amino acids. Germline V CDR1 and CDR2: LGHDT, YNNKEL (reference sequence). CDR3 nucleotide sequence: TGTGCCAGCAGCCAACATGGACAGGGAAATCAGCCCCAGCATTTT. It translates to CASSQHGQGNQPQHF.

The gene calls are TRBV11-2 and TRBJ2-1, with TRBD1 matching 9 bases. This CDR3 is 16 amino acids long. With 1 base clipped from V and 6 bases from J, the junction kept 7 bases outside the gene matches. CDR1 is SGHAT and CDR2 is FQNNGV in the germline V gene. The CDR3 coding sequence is TGTGCCAGCAGCTTAGCTGGGACAGGGAGGTTCAATGAGCAGTTCTTC. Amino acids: CASSLAGTGRFNEQFF.

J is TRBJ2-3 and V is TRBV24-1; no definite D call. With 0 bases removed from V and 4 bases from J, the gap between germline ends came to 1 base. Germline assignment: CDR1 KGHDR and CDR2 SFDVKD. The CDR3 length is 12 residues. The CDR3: CATSDLADTQYF. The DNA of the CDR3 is TGTGCCACCAGTGATTTGGCAGATACGCAGTATTTT.